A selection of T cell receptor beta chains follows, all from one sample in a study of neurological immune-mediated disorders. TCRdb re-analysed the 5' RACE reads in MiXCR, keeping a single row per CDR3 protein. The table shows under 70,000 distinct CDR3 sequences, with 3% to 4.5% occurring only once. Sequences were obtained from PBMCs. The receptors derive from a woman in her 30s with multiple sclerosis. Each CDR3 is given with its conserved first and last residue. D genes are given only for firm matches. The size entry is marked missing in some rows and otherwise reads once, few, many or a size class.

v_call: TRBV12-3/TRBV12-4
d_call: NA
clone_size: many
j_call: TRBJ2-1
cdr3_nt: TGTGCCAGCAGTTTAAGACTACCAGAGCAGTTCTTC
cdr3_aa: CASSLRLPEQFF

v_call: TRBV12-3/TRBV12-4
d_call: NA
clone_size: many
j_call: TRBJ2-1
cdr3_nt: TGTGCCAGCAGTTTACGAAGGAGCTCCTACAATGAGCAGTTCTTC
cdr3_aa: CASSLRRSSYNEQFF

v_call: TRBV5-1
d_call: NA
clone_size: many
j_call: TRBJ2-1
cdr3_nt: TGCGCCAGCAGCCCGGAACGATCCGGGTCCCTAGAAGAGTTCTTC
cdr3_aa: CASSPERSGSLEEFF

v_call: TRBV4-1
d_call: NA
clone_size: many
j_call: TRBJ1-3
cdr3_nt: TGCGCCAGCAGCCAAGTGGGCGCAGGGACAACTGGAAACACCATATATTTT
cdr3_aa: CASSQVGAGTTGNTIYF

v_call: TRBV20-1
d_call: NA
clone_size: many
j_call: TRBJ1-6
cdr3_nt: TGCAGTGCCGTACCTCGGGCGGGAAATTCACCCCTCCACTTT
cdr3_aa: CSAVPRAGNSPLHF

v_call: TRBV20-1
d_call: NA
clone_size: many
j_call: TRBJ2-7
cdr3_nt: TGCAGTGCCCCCCTGGGACAAGAGCAGTACTTC
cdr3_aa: CSAPLGQEQYF

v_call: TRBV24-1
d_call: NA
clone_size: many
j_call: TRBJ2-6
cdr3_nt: TGTGCCACCAGCAAGACAGACTCTGGGGCCAACGTCCTGACTTTC
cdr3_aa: CATSKTDSGANVLTF

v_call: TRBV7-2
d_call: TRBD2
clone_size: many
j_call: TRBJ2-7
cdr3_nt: TGTGCCAGCAGGAATGGGGGCGGGGGGGCCTACGAGCAGTACTTC
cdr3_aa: CASRNGGGGAYEQYF

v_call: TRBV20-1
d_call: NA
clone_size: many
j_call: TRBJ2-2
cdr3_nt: TGCAGTGCCAGACAGACAGGCGACACCGGGGAGCTGTTTTTT
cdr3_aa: CSARQTGDTGELFF

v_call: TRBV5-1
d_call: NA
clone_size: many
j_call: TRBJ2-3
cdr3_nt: TGCGCCAGCAGCGGTACCGGGGCCAGGGCAGATACGCAGTATTTT
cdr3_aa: CASSGTGARADTQYF

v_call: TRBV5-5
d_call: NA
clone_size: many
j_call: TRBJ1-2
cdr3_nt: TGTGCCAGCAGCTTATATCGCCTCTATGGCTACACCTTC
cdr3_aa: CASSLYRLYGYTF

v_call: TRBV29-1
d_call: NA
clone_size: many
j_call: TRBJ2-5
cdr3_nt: TGCAGCGTTGGTGCTGGGCAAGAGACCCAGTACTTC
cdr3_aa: CSVGAGQETQYF

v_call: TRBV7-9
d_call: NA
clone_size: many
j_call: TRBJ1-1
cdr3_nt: TGTGCCAGCAGCCCCGACACTGAAGCTTTCTTT
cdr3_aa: CASSPDTEAFF

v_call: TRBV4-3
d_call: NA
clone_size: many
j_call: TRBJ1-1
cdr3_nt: TGCGCCAGCAGCCCCGGCCGGGCCTGGAACACTGAAGCTTTCTTT
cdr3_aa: CASSPGRAWNTEAFF

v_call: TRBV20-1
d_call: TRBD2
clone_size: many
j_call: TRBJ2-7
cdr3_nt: TGCAGTGCTAGAGTAGCGGGGAGAGCCTACGAGCAGTACTTC
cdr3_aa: CSARVAGRAYEQYF

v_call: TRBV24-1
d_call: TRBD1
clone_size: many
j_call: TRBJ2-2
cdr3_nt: TGTGCCACCACCGGGACAGGGAACACCGGGGAGCTGTTTTTT
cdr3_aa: CATTGTGNTGELFF

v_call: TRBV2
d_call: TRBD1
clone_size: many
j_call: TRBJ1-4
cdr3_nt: TGTGCCAGCAGTGAAATTGGCCAGGGGGTGGATGAAAAACTGTTTTTT
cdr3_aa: CASSEIGQGVDEKLFF

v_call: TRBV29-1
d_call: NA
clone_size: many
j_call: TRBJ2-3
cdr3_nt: TGCAGCGTCATCCGGGCCAGGACGCAGTATTTT
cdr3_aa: CSVIRARTQYF

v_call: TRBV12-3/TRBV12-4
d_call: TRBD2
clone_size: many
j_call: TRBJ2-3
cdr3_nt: TGTGCCAGCAGTTTAGGAGGACTAGCGCGAACAGATACGCAGTATTTT
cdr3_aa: CASSLGGLARTDTQYF

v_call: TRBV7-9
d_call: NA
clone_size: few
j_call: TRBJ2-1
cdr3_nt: TGTGCCAGCAGTCAAGACAGTTACAATGAGCAGTTCTTC
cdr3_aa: CASSQDSYNEQFF

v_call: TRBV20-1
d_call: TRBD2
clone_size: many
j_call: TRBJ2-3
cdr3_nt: TGCAGTGCTAGACTAGCGGGGACTGCGCCGAATACGCAGTATTTT
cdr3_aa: CSARLAGTAPNTQYF

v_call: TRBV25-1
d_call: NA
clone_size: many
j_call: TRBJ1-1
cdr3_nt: TGTGCCAGCAGTGGATGGGTTAGGGACGCTGAAGCTTTCTTT
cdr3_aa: CASSGWVRDAEAFF

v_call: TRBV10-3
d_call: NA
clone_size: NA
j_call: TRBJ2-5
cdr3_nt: TGTGCCATCAGCGTAGGGAGTCCGCAAGAGACCCAGTACTTC
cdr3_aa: CAISVGSPQETQYF

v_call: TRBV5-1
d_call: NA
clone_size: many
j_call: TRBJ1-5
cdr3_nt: TGCGCCAGCAGCTTGGAAGGTCCCAATCAGCCCCAGAATTTT
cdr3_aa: CASSLEGPNQPQNF

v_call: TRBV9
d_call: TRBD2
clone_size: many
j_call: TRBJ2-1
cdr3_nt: TGTGCCAGCAGCGCCGGTGGGACTAGCGGGATCGATGAGCAGTTCTTC
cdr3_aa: CASSAGGTSGIDEQFF

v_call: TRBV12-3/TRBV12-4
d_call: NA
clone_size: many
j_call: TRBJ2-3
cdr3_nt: TGTGCCAGCAGTTTCCACCGAGGGACTTCAAGAGATACGCAGTATTTT
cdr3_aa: CASSFHRGTSRDTQYF

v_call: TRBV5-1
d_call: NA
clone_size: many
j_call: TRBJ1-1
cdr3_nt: TGCGCCAGCAGCTTGGGTGCAGGCCGTTCAACTGAAGCTTTCTTT
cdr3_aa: CASSLGAGRSTEAFF

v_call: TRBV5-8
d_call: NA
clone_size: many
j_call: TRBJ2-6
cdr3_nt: TGTGCCAGCAACCTGTACTCTGGGGCCAACGTCCTGACTTTC
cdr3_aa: CASNLYSGANVLTF

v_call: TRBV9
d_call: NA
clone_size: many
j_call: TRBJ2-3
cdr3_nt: TGTGCCAGCAGGGCACGGACAGATACGCAGTATTTT
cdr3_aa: CASRARTDTQYF

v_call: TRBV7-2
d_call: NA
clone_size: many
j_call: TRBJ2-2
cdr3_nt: TGTGCCAGCAGCTTAGCCGCAGGGGTTACCGGGGAGCTGTTTTTT
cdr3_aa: CASSLAAGVTGELFF

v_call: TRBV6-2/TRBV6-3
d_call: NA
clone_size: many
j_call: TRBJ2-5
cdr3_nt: TGTGCCAGCAGTCTCCCCACCGAGACCCAGTACTTC
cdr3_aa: CASSLPTETQYF

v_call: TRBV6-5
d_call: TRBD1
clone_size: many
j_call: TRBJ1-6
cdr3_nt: TGTGCCAGCAGTTACCTCGACAGGGGTAATTCACCCCTCCACTTT
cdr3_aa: CASSYLDRGNSPLHF

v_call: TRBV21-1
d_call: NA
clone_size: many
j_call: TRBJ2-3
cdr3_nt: TGTGCCAGCAGCCCTCAGTATTTT
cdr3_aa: CASSPQYF

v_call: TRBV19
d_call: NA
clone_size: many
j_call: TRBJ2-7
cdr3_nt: TGTGCCAGTAGTATTCAGCGGTCCTACGAGCAGTACTTC
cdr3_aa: CASSIQRSYEQYF

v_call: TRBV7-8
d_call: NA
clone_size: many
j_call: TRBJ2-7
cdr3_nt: TGTGCCAGCAGCTTCTCGACCTACGAGCAGTACTTC
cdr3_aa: CASSFSTYEQYF

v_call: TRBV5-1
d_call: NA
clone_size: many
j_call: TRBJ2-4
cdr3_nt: TGCGCCAGCAGCTTCGAGGGAAACATTCAGTACTTC
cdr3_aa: CASSFEGNIQYF

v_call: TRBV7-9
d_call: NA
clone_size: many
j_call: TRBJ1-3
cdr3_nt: TGTGCCAGCAGCTTACCTCTTATCCCTGGAAACACCATATATTTT
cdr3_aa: CASSLPLIPGNTIYF

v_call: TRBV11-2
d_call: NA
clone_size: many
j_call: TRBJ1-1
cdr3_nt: TGTGCCAGCAGCTTACGGCACTCAAATGAAGCTTTCTTT
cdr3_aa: CASSLRHSNEAFF

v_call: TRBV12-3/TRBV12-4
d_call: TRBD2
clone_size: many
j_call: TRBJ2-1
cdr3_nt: TGTGCCAGCATCTCCGGTACTAGCGGGAGAAATGAGCAGTTCTTC
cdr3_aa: CASISGTSGRNEQFF

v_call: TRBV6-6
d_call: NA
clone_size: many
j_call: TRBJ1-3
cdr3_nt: TGTGCCAGCAGTCGAGCAGGAGACTCTGGAAACACCATATATTTT
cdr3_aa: CASSRAGDSGNTIYF

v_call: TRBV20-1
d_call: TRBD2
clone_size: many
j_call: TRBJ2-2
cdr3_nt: TGCAGTGCTAGACTAGGGACTAGCGGGAGGGCCCTCACCGGGGAGCTGTTTTTT
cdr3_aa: CSARLGTSGRALTGELFF

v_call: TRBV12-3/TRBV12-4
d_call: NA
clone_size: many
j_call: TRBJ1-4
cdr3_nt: TGTGCCAGCAGGCCCCTGGTAGGGAATGAAAAACTGTTTTTT
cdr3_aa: CASRPLVGNEKLFF

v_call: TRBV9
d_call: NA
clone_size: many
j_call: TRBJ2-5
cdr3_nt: TGTGCCAGCAGCTCCAGGGCCCTCCAAGAGACCCAGTACTTC
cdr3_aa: CASSSRALQETQYF

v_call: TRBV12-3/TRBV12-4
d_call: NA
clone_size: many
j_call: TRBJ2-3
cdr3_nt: TGTGCCAGCAGCCCGGGAGTAGATACGCAGTATTTT
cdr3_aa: CASSPGVDTQYF

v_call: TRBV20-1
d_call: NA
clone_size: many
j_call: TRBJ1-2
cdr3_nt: TGCAGTGCCCGACCCCCCGCCCGGGGAGGCTATGGCTACACCTTC
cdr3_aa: CSARPPARGGYGYTF